This T cell receptor beta chain was documented in a study of low-dose radiotherapy and immunotherapy resistance in tumors (dated by TCRdb to the early 2020s). Looking at the study overall: Patients in Cohort 1 were given 0.5 Gy per fraction every 2 weeks, and the prescribed total PTV dose was 6.5 Gy. Starting on cycle 1 day 1, patients took 300 mg of aspirin by mouth once a day for four cycles. Nivolumab was administered intravenously as a 240 mg flat dose every two weeks, and ipilimumab was administered intravenously at 1 mg/kg every six weeks. No randomization into treatment groups was done for the people taking part in the trial. Eight patients were included in the translational analysis, namely three from the first dose cohort plus the first five from the second dose cohort. In Cohort 2, 1 Gy per fraction was delivered every two weeks, for a total of 13 Gy over 26 weeks. Cyclophosphamide 200 mg/m2 was given intravenously every two weeks, one day before each radiation and immunotherapy administration.

Notes on this clonotype: Its binding antigen is unknown. The sample holds no much larger clone one base away, and base qualities are not on file.

The time point label, read with the paper, signifies: after trial treatment. The treatment or condition label for this specimen denotes: LDRT plus nivolumab, ipilimumab, low-dose cyclophosphamide and aspirin (RACIN trial). Donors were enrolled in RACIN, a single-arm phase I dose-escalation trial combining nivolumab, ipilimumab, aspirin, low-dose cyclophosphamide and low-dose radiotherapy. Patients were eligible if they had advanced solid tumors that were TIL-negative. TCRdb records Illumina HiSeq 2500 as the sequencer. First-strand cDNA was synthesized using Superscript III and a set of TRAV- and TRBV-specific primers, so that both TCRalpha and TCRbeta chains were covered. TCRs were amplified with Phusion for 20 PCR cycles, with a constant-region primer paired with the adapter attached to the V primers. The isolated mRNA was amplified using the MessageAmp II aRNA Amplification Kit, with in vitro transcription performed for about 15 hours at 37 degrees C. mRNA for TCR sequencing was isolated with the Dynabeads mRNA DIRECT Purification Kit. A second approximately 25-cycle Phusion PCR added indexed Illumina adapters, and products were purified with AMPure XP beads. The authors processed their data as follows. Custom Perl scripts were used to pool TCR sequences that encoded the same protein, to remove out-of-frame sequences, and to calculate the abundance of each clonotype. TCR sequences supported by only a single read were excluded from analysis. Repertoire metrics included Shannon entropy, Gini index, clonality, richness, and frequency of TCRs shared between repertoires. TCRdb's own reprocessing of the public reads used fastp at Q25 and MiXCR and kept productive beta chains. Identical CDR3 proteins give one entry, which carries the most common genes and DNA. It is TCRdb's table, rather than the study itself, that gives the V and J calls and clone size. Within this sample are about 30,000 distinct CDR3 sequences, with about 53% of them counted one time only. 5.7% of the sample comes from the top ten.

Germline trimming: 6 bases from V, 9 bases from J; junction bases outside gene matches: 22. The germline V gene specifies MNHEY as CDR1 and SVGEGT as CDR2. The CDR3 sequence holds 19 residues, the cysteine and phenylalanine included. Only the CDR3 portion is preserved as DNA: 57 bases, with reading frame beginning at the first base. Material: PBMCs, obtained after low-dose radiotherapy plus immunotherapy. The sequence joins TRBV6-2 or TRBV6-3 to TRBJ2-1; 11 middle bases align to TRBD2. The sequence was collected from a male donor with gallbladder cancer. The CDR3 in this case is CASRAKGQGVSGRDGEQFF. The nucleotides are TGTGCCAGCAGGGCGAAAGGTCAGGGGGTTAGCGGGAGGGACGGTGAGCAGTTCTTC.